This T cell receptor beta chain derives from a study of human T cells and chemical hapten exposure. TCRdb reanalysed the RACE reads using MiXCR and keeps one entry per CDR3 protein. Found here are some 110,000 distinct CDR3 sequences, about 12% of them singletons; the top ten hold just over 1.4%. This sample's time point: patch test 1, 2 weeks after DPC sensitization. Sample treatment: therapeutic diphenylcyclopropenone sensitization with weekly scalp DPC. The source of this sequence is a woman between 45 and 65 years old with alopecia areata. Some clones in this sample may be carry-over from other donors' samples. Source: whole blood, taken in connection with sensitization to the hapten diphenylcyclopropenone (DPC).

The CDR3, as DNA: TGTGCCAGCAGCTGGGACAGGGAGGTCGGCTACACCTTC. Its protein product is CASSWDREVGYTF. The rearrangement uses TRBV6-5 and TRBJ1-2; TRBD1 matches 9 bases. CDR1 and CDR2 (germline): MNHEY, SVGAGI. This CDR3 is built from 13 residues. J lost 8 bases, V lost 6 bases, and 7 bases had no gene match.